Given below is one T cell receptor beta chain in context. This clone was recorded a few times. Its antigen specificity is not known. It has no much larger one-base neighbor in the sample; base qualities were not kept. Library creation used the immunoSEQ multiplex PCR assay. A mixture of 60 forward primers for TCR Vbeta segments and 13 reverse primers for TCR Jbeta segments was used in the multiplex PCR. Amplification of the CDR3 region of rearranged TCR beta genes was performed with a multiplex PCR assay on genomic DNA. The Illumina HiSeq System was used to sequence the amplified TCR beta libraries as 87-base-pair reads. The authors' analysis ran thus. A later analysis counted tens of millions of unique TCR beta chains across the 666 repertoires, and some 11 million of these chains were shared by at least two donors. A nearest-neighbor algorithm error-corrected the raw reads and collapsed the reads into unique sequences, merging closely related sequences to remove PCR and sequencing errors. Alignment of CDR3 sequences to IMGT reference sequences was used to assign V, D and J gene segments. For a sequence to be retained, a match of at least six nucleotides was required to both a V gene segment and a J gene segment. Rearrangements were called productive when the CDR3 lacked stop codons and stayed in frame with V and J; all others were non-productive. Following IMGT convention, CDR3 was defined as the stretch from the second conserved V-encoded cysteine up to the conserved J-encoded phenylalanine. In an earlier analysis of some 550 of the donors, sequences lacking an unambiguous match to a single V gene segment were excluded. An earlier analysis of 450 to 650 of the donors called V segments functional above 56.7% productive rearrangements and segregating when the between-donor standard deviation exceeded 5%. A statistical classification framework was built for diagnosing cytomegalovirus status from the catalog of TCR beta chain sequences. In a later analysis, TCR nucleotide sequences were compared against IMGT/GENE-DB human TR gene sequences so that V and J genes could be assigned. In a later analysis, CDR3 sequences and most-parsimonious VDJ recombination scenarios were assigned using the TCRdist pipeline. In a later analysis, each TCR beta chain was defined by its CDR3 amino acid sequence together with its V-gene family, and reads lacking a unique V-gene family were excluded. A later analysis removed roughly 590 highly shared, low-generation-probability nucleotide sequences to deal with suspected cross-contamination and a sequencing artifact. In a later analysis, a clonal expansion index for each public chain was calculated from normalized within-repertoire ranks of inferred template counts. In a later analysis, generation probabilities were computed using a VDJ recombination model fitted to out-of-frame rearrangements, and the results were checked against IGoR. In a later analysis, hypergeometric tests were used to score TCR-TCR, TCR-HLA and TCR-CMV co-occurrence, with a repertoire-size bias correction applied to TCR pairs. False discovery rates were estimated in a later analysis by permuting HLA or CMV assignments 20 times. A later analysis grouped co-occurring TCRs with DBSCAN, adding TCRdist sequence similarity when clustering within HLA-allele-positive subsets. For co-occurrence clustering, repertoires with fewer than 30,000 or more than 120,000 public chains were excluded, along with four or five repertoires with anomalous nucleotide sharing. TCRdb limited this immuneACCESS table to in-frame rearrangements with V and J called. A share of clones is missing; checked studies link under half to unresolved V genes, and the rest is unexplained. That table gives V, J and clone size, and the DNA gave D and trimming. Within this sample are some 190,000 clones, with around a tenth of them counted one time only. Of the sample, less than 1.5% is held by the ten largest clones.

In the germline V gene (reference sequence), CDR1 corresponds to MNHEY and CDR2 to SMNVEV. Trimmed from V: 1 base; trimmed from J: 4 bases; junction bases lacking a gene match: 3. Inclusive of the bounding cysteine and phenylalanine, the CDR3 is 14 residues long. Kept here is only the CDR3 DNA, which spans 42 bases and is read in frame from base 1. The cohort comprised some 700 healthy bone marrow donors. Cohort members were all nominally healthy when sampled, although unrecorded immune exposures were likely present. The donor tested CMV seropositive, placing the donor among the roughly 300 seropositive members of the cohort. Each donor provided a peripheral blood sample, and peripheral blood mononuclear cells were used for TCR beta sequencing. Genomic DNA was extracted from the blood cell samples with the Qiagen DNeasy Blood Extraction Kit. The sample belongs to a study of cytomegalovirus exposure and HLA in healthy donors (dated by TCRdb to about 2017). About the full investigation: An earlier analysis of approximately 550 of the donors reported approximately 300 Gb of sequence data and roughly 100 million unique TCR beta sequences from 190 million or so T cells. Besides the first cohort of 666 subjects, a separate validation cohort made up of 120 different subjects was used. Approximately 310 gigabases of sequencing data and tens of millions of unique TCR sequences were included in an early release covering roughly 600 HLA-typed donors. To predict cytomegalovirus infection status, the study brought together high-throughput TCR immunosequencing, statistical association of individual TCRs with disease status, and machine learning. Both class I and class II loci were covered by HLA typing, at four-digit resolution. Rather than using new phenotypic data, the later analysis identified candidate immune exposures from TCR beta sequences and from how often those sequences occurred across donors. The study aimed to test whether cataloging public T cell receptors could reveal signatures of past pathogen exposure. Alongside the repertoire data, information on donor age, sex, ethnicity and CMV serostatus was compiled. Among 398 genotyped donors of the cohort, an average of about 240,000 unique TCR beta nucleotide sequences were sequenced per donor, roughly 20% of them non-productive. Of the approximately 400 genotyped donors, approximately 83% fell in the genetic ancestry cluster associated with self-reported Caucasian donors. A later genetic analysis used genome-wide SNP genotypes for about three fifths of the 666 donors, treating that subset as a discovery cohort. All discovery cohort repertoires had been generated on a single sequencing platform. Typing coverage differed by locus: A, B, C, DRB1 and DQB1 were typed in about 629-640 donors, DQA1 in 500 to 550, DPA1 in 600 to 610, and DPB1 in 450 to 480. To decide whether each TCR beta V gene segment behaved as functional or pseudogenic, an earlier analysis of fewer than 750 of the donors relied on high-throughput TCR beta sequencing. Several DR-DQ haplotypes were handled as single units for association and clustering because linkage in the cohort was strong. A later analysis re-analyzed previously published TCR beta repertoires from 650 to 800 donors and added high-resolution HLA genotyping to study TCR occurrence patterns. The study used immunosequencing to profile the T cell repertoires of hundreds of subjects and linked those repertoires to cytomegalovirus serostatus. Beyond this particular receptor, the publication reports: In a later analysis, 15,000 to 20,000 TCR beta sequences were associated with specific HLA alleles at a false discovery rate of 0.05. The presence/absence analyses assumed that sequencing depth was roughly uniform across donors, and that assumption may not be true. While some public TCRs were present in many individuals, most TCR sequences turned up only very rarely across donors. The sequencing pipeline was judged likely to have produced a cluster of highly shared sequence variants as a technical artifact. A later analysis reported that several top co-occurrence clusters appeared linked to parvovirus B19, influenza, CMV and Epstein-Barr virus. Linkage disequilibrium might explain the correlated functional status among segregating V segments, but an unknown experimental factor could not be ruled out. This cohort had only TCR beta chains sequenced, and the lack of alpha or paired-chain data limited which features could be detected. V-gene and J-gene trimming of TCR beta chains was associated with a missense DCLRE1C variant in a later genetic analysis, and the association was replicated in an independent cohort. A later genetic analysis reported fewer N-insertions in productive TCRs among donors in an Asian-associated ancestry cluster than the roughly 700-donor mean. When HLA alleles, especially DR and DQ, strongly co-occurred, attributing TCR associations to individual alleles was difficult. Because the 87-base-pair reads could not distinguish some IMGT-functional V segments, including TRBV6-2 and TRBV6-3, those segments were excluded. In a later analysis, the rate of TCR association differed among HLA loci, with DRB1 alleles having the most associated TCRs and HLA-C alleles having the fewest. A later analysis found that HLA-associated TCR beta chains were more clonally expanded and had lower generation probabilities than equally common non-associated chains. The authors suggested that the approach could potentially be extended to other disease states and immunological phenotypes. An earlier analysis of 587 of the donors showed that most TCR beta V segments appeared in productive rearrangements either about 87% or about 30% of the time, which broadly matched IMGT annotations. The classifier was reported to diagnose cytomegalovirus status with high specificity and sensitivity in both the original and validation cohorts. HLA typing was unavailable for some donors at each locus, so association tests used only the typed subset. In vitro tests confirmed that a few of the cytomegalovirus-associated TCR beta chains recognize cytomegalovirus antigens. According to a later analysis, most CMV-associated TCR beta chains appeared to be HLA-restricted, and the HLA associations seemed to be driven largely by CMV exposure. Because counts were too low, roughly 18 rarely observed V segments, including chromosome 9 orphons, were left out of the earlier analysis of several hundred of the donors. A total of 150 to 200 TCR beta chains were listed by the study as associated with cytomegalovirus. CMV serostatus was the only immune exposure information available for the cohort. A further reported finding was that TCR beta sequences accurately predicted the HLA-A and HLA-B alleles for most subjects in the first cohort.

Recombination joined TRBV27 with TRBJ2-7; TRBD1 agrees with 8 junctional bases. This receptor was taken from a woman in her twenties or thirties in good health and CMV-seropositive. The specimen sequenced was PBMCs. The sequence in DNA is TGTGCCAGCAGTTTATGGGACAGGATGTACGAGCAGTACTTC. It translates as CASSLWDRMYEQYF.